What follows are 23 T cell receptor beta chains derived from one specimen sequenced in a study of OX40 agonist ivuxolimab in advanced cancers. Assay: immunoSEQ multiplex PCR; the TCRdb copy retains only in-frame clones and omits some. The sample records roughly 80,000 clones, about 83% being singletons. The sequences come from CD4+ or CD8+ T cells sorted from blood, collected in a trial of the OX40 agonist ivuxolimab. The receptors derive from an adult with an advanced solid tumor such as melanoma, head and neck, liver or kidney cancer.

V gene TRBV28 combines with J gene TRBJ2-3; possibly TRBD2 for D (6 bases). The CDR3 has 18 amino acids. Germline CDR1 reads MDHEN; CDR2 reads SYDVKM. V was clipped by 4 bases and J by 2 bases, with 22 bases between them. The CDR3: CASSSPLREAENTDTQYF. DNA for the CDR3: TGTGCCAGCAGTTCCCCCCTGAGGGAGGCGGAGAACACAGATACGCAGTATTTT.

This clone came up a few times. The rearrangement links TRBV30 to TRBJ1-5, with D possibly TRBD1 on 5 matching bases. This CDR3 is built from 13 residues. From germline, CDR1 is GTSNPN and CDR2 SVGIG (reference sequence). Trimming removed 5 bases from V and 4 bases from J, with 12 bases in between. The CDR3 spells CAWGGGGNQPQHF. The CDR3 bases are TGTGCCTGGGGCGGCGGGGGAAATCAGCCCCAGCATTTT.

The genes are TRBV5-1 and TRBJ2-1; 9 bases map to TRBD2. V lost 4 bases, J lost 8 bases, and 7 bases stayed unmatched. Germline V gene lookup returns CDR1 SGHRS and CDR2 YFSETQ. The CDR3 has 14 residues. The chain's CDR3 is CASSPRGTSHEQFF. The DNA of the CDR3 is TGCGCCAGCAGCCCCCGCGGGACTAGCCATGAGCAGTTCTTC.

The DNA for the CDR3 is TGTGCCAGCAGCCAGCGGGAGTTATACAATGAGCAGTTCTTC. It codes for CASSQRELYNEQFF. V gene TRBV11-3 combines with J gene TRBJ2-1, with 8 bases fitting TRBD2. CDR3 size: 14 residues. Trimming at V came to 5 bases and at J to 4 bases, leaving 4 bases not matched to a gene. The germline V gene encodes CDR1 SGHNT and CDR2 YENEEA.

In DNA form, the CDR3 reads TGTGCCAGCAGCTTACGCGGCGCTAGGGCCAACGTCCTGACTTTC. Translated: CASSLRGARANVLTF. The V and J genes are TRBV7-8 and TRBJ2-6; D is undetermined. Germline V gene lookup returns CDR1 SGHVS and CDR2 FQNEAQ. This CDR3 region has 15 residues. V dropped 2 bases and J dropped 5 bases, with 10 bases sitting between them.

This clone was seen a handful of times. The rearrangement joins TRBV2 to TRBJ1-1; tentative D call: TRBD1 (6 bases). The CDR3 runs to 13 residues. Germline V gene lookup returns CDR1 SNHLY and CDR2 FYNNEI. Trimming took 6 bases from V and 0 from J, leaving 8 bases between them. The CDR3 DNA is TGTGCCAGCAGAGGGACACTGAACACTGAAGCTTTCTTT. Its protein is CASRGTLNTEAFF.

This chain links TRBV11-2 with TRBJ2-7; 12 bases are a match to TRBD1. With 5 bases clipped from V and 7 bases from J, the junction kept 9 bases outside the gene matches. CDR3 size: 15 residues. CDR1 is SGHAT and CDR2 is FQNNGV in the germline V gene. The CDR3 spells CASSLFGTGGLEQYF. Written as DNA, the CDR3 is TGTGCCAGCAGCCTATTCGGGACAGGGGGCCTTGAGCAGTACTTC.

The rearrangement uses TRBV19 and TRBJ1-2, with D perhaps matching TRBD1 (6 bases). Germline V gene sequence: CDR1 LNHDA, CDR2 SQIVND (reference sequence). The germline V and J ends were trimmed by 1 base and 4 bases, with 13 bases remaining between them. The CDR3 is 15 residues long. CDR3 in amino acids: CASSIGGGQFYGYTF. The CDR3, as DNA: TGTGCCAGTAGTATAGGAGGGGGACAATTCTATGGCTACACCTTC.

This chain uses TRBV6-5 with TRBJ1-2; D remains ambiguous. Germline CDR1 and CDR2: MNHEY and SVGAGI. CDR3 length equals 12 residues. The germline V and J ends were trimmed by 5 bases and 5 bases, with 9 bases remaining between them. The CDR3 protein is CASSVGRYGYTF. The CDR3 DNA follows: TGTGCCAGCAGTGTCGGACGATATGGCTACACCTTC.

The rearrangement links TRBV5-4 to TRBJ1-1; TRBD1 matches at 8 bases. Germline V gives CDR1 SGHNT, CDR2 YYREEE (reference sequence). This CDR3 is built from 15 residues. V shed 4 bases and J 3 bases; nucleotides not matched to a gene: 8. The DNA for the CDR3 is TGTGCCAGCAGCGCGGGACAGGCTGAGTACACTGAAGCTTTCTTT. Protein: CASSAGQAEYTEAFF.

This sequence joins TRBV6-5 and TRBJ1-2; unclear D gene. Germline-derived CDR1 and CDR2 are MNHEY and SVGAGI. CDR3 length: 12 amino acids. Between the trimmed V and J ends, which lost 4 bases and 4 bases, there was a span of 7 bases. The CDR3 sequence is CASSLKGYGYTF. DNA of the CDR3: TGTGCCAGCAGTTTAAAGGGCTATGGCTACACCTTC.

V gene TRBV12-5 combines with J gene TRBJ2-3, with D unresolved. V was cut by 1 base and J by 2 bases, with 7 bases left in between. The CDR3 consists of 14 residues. Germline loops: CDR1 LGHNT, CDR2 FRNRAP. The CDR3 is CASGLGTDTDTQYF. For the CDR3, the DNA is TGTGCTAGTGGTTTGGGGACCGACACAGATACGCAGTATTTT. The whole variable domain, filled in from reference TRBV12-5 and TRBJ2-3, reads DARVTQTPRHKVTEMGQEVTMRCQPILGHNTVFWYRQTMMQGLELLAYFRNRAPLDDSGMPKDRFSAEMPDATLATLKIQPSEPRDSAVYFCASGLGTDTDTQYFGPGTRLTVL.

This rearrangement joins TRBV4-1 to TRBJ2-3; possible D gene TRBD1, 5 bases. Trimming removed 2 bases at V and 0 bases at J, with 9 bases between. The CDR3 loop spans 15 amino acids. Looked up from germline, CDR1 is MGHRA and CDR2 is YSYEKL. This CDR3 reads CASSQRTFSTDTQYF. In DNA form, the CDR3 reads TGCGCCAGCAGCCAAAGGACATTTAGCACAGATACGCAGTATTTT.

This chain uses TRBV5-1 with TRBJ1-4, with TRBD1 matching 9 bases. Germline assignment: CDR1 SGHRS and CDR2 YFSETQ. This CDR3 contains 15 residues. V lost 4 bases, J lost 8 bases, and 9 bases stayed unmatched. CDR3 sequence reads: CASSDPGQGGEKLFF. CDR3 DNA sequence: TGCGCCAGCAGCGACCCGGGACAGGGTGGCGAAAAACTGTTTTTT.

This clone was recorded once. The V gene is TRBV2, the J gene TRBJ2-5; a possible D gene is TRBD2 (5 bases). The CDR3 is made up of 16 amino acids. Trimming shortened V by 8 bases and J by 4 bases, and 23 bases separated the two germline ends. CDR1 and CDR2 from the germline V gene are SNHLY and FYNNEI. Written as DNA, the CDR3 is TGTGCCAGCGAGCTGGTGCTCGGACTCACGGGAGAGACCCAGTACTTC. This codes for CASELVLGLTGETQYF.

The chain employs TRBV5-1 and TRBJ2-5; TRBD2 might be the D (6 bases). V was cut by 4 bases and J by 2 bases, with 12 bases left in between. The CDR3 has 14 amino acids. CDR1 SGHRS and CDR2 YFSETQ come from the germline V gene. The CDR3 bases are TGCGCCAGCAGCAGGACTACCGTTCAAGAGACCCAGTACTTC. Its translation is CASSRTTVQETQYF.

This clone was seen only once. The chain combines TRBV5-4 with TRBJ2-6; D possibly uses TRBD1 or TRBD2 (5 bases each). This CDR3 region has 16 residues. Germline V lookup: CDR1 SGHNT, CDR2 YYREEE (reference sequence). V lost 4 bases, J lost 0 bases, and 11 bases lay in between. The CDR3 region is CASSAPGTSGANVLTF. Here the CDR3 DNA reads TGTGCCAGCAGCGCTCCAGGGACCTCTGGGGCCAACGTCCTGACTTTC.

This clone was detected ten times or more. The genes are TRBV7-2 and TRBJ2-7; D is undetermined. Germline V gene lookup returns CDR1 SGHTA and CDR2 FQGNSA. Trimming pared 0 bases from V and 4 bases from J, leaving 7 bases between. CDR3 length: 13 amino acids. Here the CDR3 reads CASSLAVGYEQYF. Written as DNA, the CDR3 is TGTGCCAGCAGCTTAGCGGTAGGTTACGAGCAGTACTTC.

The chain joins TRBV28 to TRBJ1-4, with unresolved D. In germline, CDR1 is MDHEN, CDR2 SYDVKM. The V gene lost 6 bases and the J gene lost 1 base, with 6 bases spanning the gap. This CDR3 comprises 13 residues. CDR3 coding DNA: TGTGCCAGCAGACCCCGAACTAATGAAAAACTGTTTTTT. It is translated as CASRPRTNEKLFF.

The chain links TRBV5-6 to TRBJ1-3, with D perhaps TRBD1 (5 bases). V lost 0 bases, J lost 8 bases, and 12 bases lay in between. Germline lookup yields CDR1 SGHDT and CDR2 YYEEEE. The CDR3 totals 14 residues. CDR3 bases: TGTGCCAGCAGCTTGGGACAGTCCCCGTACACCATATATTTT. It encodes CASSLGQSPYTIYF.

This CDR3 reads CAWSFRERETQYF. For the CDR3, the DNA is TGTGCCTGGAGTTTTAGGGAGAGGGAGACCCAGTACTTC. The chain joins TRBV30 to TRBJ2-5, with D tentatively TRBD2 (5 bases). Germline lookup yields CDR1 GTSNPN and CDR2 SVGIG (reference sequence). The CDR3 is 13 residues long. The V and J ends lost 2 bases and 5 bases respectively, with 12 bases between them.

This clone was observed once. This chain joins TRBV5-1 and TRBJ2-4; either TRBD1 or TRBD2 may fit D (5 bases each). The V and J ends lost 3 bases and 0 bases respectively, with 16 bases between them. CDR3 length: 17 residues. Germline CDR1 is SGHRS and CDR2 is YFSETQ. CDR3: CASSWDLTERAKNIQYF. CDR3 nucleotide sequence: TGCGCCAGCAGCTGGGACCTGACAGAGAGAGCCAAAAACATTCAGTACTTC.

In its sample, this clone was seen a few times. The J gene is TRBJ2-3, the V gene TRBV5-6; 12 bases map to TRBD2. V shed 4 bases, J shed 6 bases, and the junction held 6 bases outside the gene matches. The germline V gene has CDR1 SGHDT and CDR2 YYEEEE. This CDR3 is built from 15 residues. CDR3: CASSRLAGGKDTQYF. The CDR3 region has the DNA TGTGCCAGCAGCAGGCTAGCGGGGGGGAAGGATACGCAGTATTTT. The variable domain in full, completed from reference TRBV5-6 and TRBJ2-3, reads DAGVTQSPTHLIKTRGQQVTLRCSPKSGHDTVSWYQQALGQGPQFIFQYYEEEERQRGNFPDRFSGHQFPNYSSELNVNALLLGDSALYLCASSRLAGGKDTQYFGPGTRLTVL.